Below, one TCR beta chain is given with its context. Study processing details: Counts of nucleated cells, estimated from reference gene primer amplification, were obtained. Repertoires were generated with immunoSEQ multiplex PCR, while TCRdb's copy carries only in-frame clones and drops some. V, J and clone size are taken as reported in that table, and D and trimming were inferred from the DNA itself. The sample carries around 170,000 clones, 65% to 90% recorded once. This entry comes from a study of blood T cell repertoires in COVID-19. This CDR3 comprises 16 residues. Germline CDR1 and CDR2: SNHLY and FYNNEI. V was pared by 3 bases and J by 8 bases, with 17 bases between.

Sequenced material: peripheral blood. V gene TRBV2 combines with J gene TRBJ1-6, with D perhaps TRBD1 (6 bases). This sequence was found in a human donor in a cohort sampled during active COVID-19. CDR3: CASSDLARGSDSPLHF. DNA of the CDR3: TGTGCCAGCAGTGATCTGGCCAGGGGAAGTGATTCACCCCTCCACTTT.